The source of this T cell receptor beta chain is a study of HIV-infected children after antiretroviral therapy interruption (dated by TCRdb to the late 2010s). In the study overall: The study included eight children, four on planned treatment interruption and four on continuous treatment, and all eight had a CD4+ count above 500 and a viral load below 50 copies/ml. The interruption group had a median age of about 10 years, compared with approximately 8 years in the continuous treatment group. Recorded exposure to EBV and CMV was present in most of the participating children. Samples from the interruption arm were taken at week 0, at week 12, at the end of interruption (week 24 or 48), and about 3 years after the study ended. Continuous-treatment samples were analyzed from corresponding weeks 0, 48 and 150. Alongside measurements of thymic output, TCR repertoires of children on planned treatment interruption were compared with TCR repertoires of children on continuous antiretroviral treatment.

The treatment or condition label corresponds to: PENTA 11 planned treatment interruption arm or continuous ART arm. The participants were children from the United Kingdom between 2 and 15 years old who had been on ART with at least three drugs for 24 weeks or longer. Cryopreserved PBMCs containing at least 5 million viable cells were needed, and a few candidate patients were excluded because their viable PBMC yield was low. Memory CD8+ CD45RO+ CD45RA- T cells were FACS-sorted from thawed PBMCs on a FACSAria III cell sorter. After sorting, the cells were fixed and RNA was extracted first with the RNeasy FFPE kit and then with the RNeasy Micro kit. What the study reported, not specific to this receptor: For naive CD4+ repertoires of PTI patients, CDR3 sharing between time points dropped once interruption began, while many sequences were shared between the end of interruption and 3 years later. In a few patients, shared-triplet CDR3 clusters rose after interruption; the overall rise was significant only when one outlier patient was excluded. The small number of patients is a limitation, and caution is needed when interpreting the data.

Including cysteine and phenylalanine, the CDR3 has 11 amino acids. The CDR3 DNA has 33 bases and is translated from base 1. CDR1 and CDR2 (LNHNV, YYDKDF) derive from the germline V gene (reference sequence). V loses 4 bases, J loses 2 bases, and the germline ends lie 0 bases apart. This clonotype was seen many times. Its antigen is not yet known. Base qualities are not provided; no much larger clone lies one nucleotide away. The library was made by 3' RACE. TCR libraries were constructed from RNA with a 3' RACE protocol that used unique molecular identifiers to correct for PCR amplification bias. Up to 12 amplicon libraries were pooled and sequenced on an Illumina MiSeq with v2 2x250 paired-end chemistry. The study's own analysis went as follows. Decombinator was used to process the reads, assigning V and J genes and CDR3 and applying barcode-based correction of errors and PCR bias. Repertoires were subsampled to equal depth before Gini coefficient calculation using the R ineq package. GLIPH, Hamming distance and a shared triplet metric were used to assess CDR3 similarity. TCRdb's own reprocessing of the public reads used fastp at Q25 and MiXCR and kept productive beta chains. Every CDR3 protein is listed once, alongside the most common genes and DNA of its rows. These V and J calls derive from TCRdb rather than the authors' analysis. For this sample there are 5,500 to 8,000 distinct CDR3 sequences; about a sixth appear just once. The top ten constitute roughly 13% of the sample.

Material: CD45RO+ CD8+ T cells from PBMCs, pooled from several time points, obtained from a donor given antiretroviral therapy, either interrupted or continuous. The sample's cell subset or site label, decoded: memory CD8+ CD45RO+ CD45RA- T cells. This receptor chain uses TRBV15 and TRBJ2-1; the D gene cannot be named for sure. This sequence originates from a pool of human donors with HIV. The CDR3 sequence is CATSTYNEQFF. The DNA reads TGTGCCACCAGCACCTACAATGAGCAGTTCTTC. Beyond the CDR3, the reference TRBV15 and TRBJ2-1 genes provide the residues; the full variable domain reads: DAMVIQNPRYQVTQFGKPVTLSCSQTLNHNVMYWYQQKSSQAPKLLFHYYDKDFNNEADTPDNFQSRRPNTSFCFLDIRSPGLGDTAMYLCATSTYNEQFFGPGTRLTVL.